Included here is one T cell receptor beta chain sequence, with context. The clone's antigen remains unknown. The sample holds no much larger clone one base away, and base qualities are not on file. This sample was included in a study of blood T cell repertoires in COVID-19 (TCRdb year 2020). Regarding the research as a whole: Samples covering the acute and convalescent phases of COVID-19 were provided by collaborators in the United States, Italy and Spain. The prospective study material was composed of cDNA or gDNA derived from T cells, B-cell-depleted T cells, or PBMCs. Subjects who had been exposed to COVID-19, were actively infected with it, or had recovered from it provided the deeply sampled blood TCRbeta repertoires that made up the dataset. The repertoires were made available in a free public database intended to serve as a resource for research on the immune response to SARS-CoV-2. The samples were drawn from two sources: the first 160 participants of the ongoing ImmuneRACE study, and approximately 1,300 subjects contributed by 6 global collaborators. A de-identified subject ID, COVID-19 status, age in years and sex were almost always included in the sample metadata. Where available, HLA class I and class II types were taken from metadata supplied by the sample provider and were not determined by assay-based typing. Overall study outcomes, separate from this receptor: Clinical and demographic metadata were provided uncurated, with the amount varying by source and participant.

The CDR3 starts with the cysteine, ends with the phenylalanine, and has 12 residues. The CDR3 DNA has 36 bases and is translated from base 1. For CDR1 and CDR2, the germline V gene (reference sequence) lists LNHDA and SQIVND. Deletion took 6 bases off V and 5 bases off J, with a span of 7 bases between the germline ends. TCRbeta CDR3 regions were amplified from genomic DNA using the immunoSEQ Assay, a bias-controlled multiplex PCR. As for the original processing: Nucleated cell counts per sample were estimated from amplification of reference gene primers within the assay. To quantify the absolute abundance of each unique TCRbeta CDR3 rearrangement, sequence reads were collapsed and filtered. For each sample, productive Simpson clonality was calculated by taking the square root of Simpson's diversity index across productive rearrangements. TCRdb provides this immuneACCESS table in a form limited to in-frame rearrangements. Some clones are lacking; in checked studies, under half of them reflect an unresolved V gene, and why the rest are absent is not known. That table gives V, J and clone size, and the DNA gave D and trimming. In this sample the table shows approximately 100,000 clones, about 88% of which occur a single time. Around 15% of the sample is taken by the ten largest.

The collaborating institutions used their own protocols to collect whole blood in K2EDTA tubes. For TCRbeta analysis, collaborator samples were shipped as frozen whole blood, as isolated PBMCs, or as DNA extracted from either sample type. The receptor's source is an older woman with acute or convalescent COVID-19. Here the chain combines TRBV19 and TRBJ1-4; TRBD1 is possibly the D segment (5 matching bases). The sequenced sample was peripheral blood. Here is the DNA: TGTGCCAGTAGGCGGGGGAATGAAAAACTGTTTTTT. Translated, it reads CASRRGNEKLFF.